What follows are 7 T cell receptor beta chains derived from one specimen sequenced in a study of cytomegalovirus exposure and HLA in healthy donors. PCR was performed using 60 Vbeta and 13 Jbeta primers. TCRdb's table, derived via immunoSEQ multiplex PCR, lists solely in-frame clones and lacks some. This sample has approximately 120,000 clones, with about three quarters found just once. Sequenced sample: PBMCs. Every receptor here comes from a man aged 50-60 years in good health and CMV-seronegative.

The chain has TRBV11-2 and TRBJ1-1; D is unresolved. This CDR3 spans 14 amino acids. The V and J ends lost 0 bases and 4 bases respectively, with 9 bases between them. The germline gives CDR1 SGHAT, CDR2 FQNNGV. The DNA of the CDR3 is TGTGCCAGCAGCTTAGATAGAGTTTTCACTGAAGCTTTCTTT. It codes for CASSLDRVFTEAFF.

This clone was observed once. The chain is built from TRBV7-2 and TRBJ2-1; 8 bases fit TRBD2. This CDR3 spans 14 amino acids. CDR1 SGHTA and CDR2 FQGNSA come from the germline V gene. J was trimmed by 5 bases and V by 10 bases; bases with no gene match: 10. CDR3 sequence (DNA): TGTGCCACCTCCCCCGGGGGGGGGAACAATGAGCAGTTCTTC. Amino acid sequence: CATSPGGGNNEQFF.

Written as DNA, the CDR3 is TGTGCCAGCAGCTTGGAGGGGGAGAAGGACGAGCAGTACGTC. Translation gives CASSLEGEKDEQYV. The rearrangement links TRBV5-6 to TRBJ2-7; the D gene is possibly TRBD1 (6 bases). CDR1 and CDR2 from the germline V gene are SGHDT and YYEEEE. The germline V and J ends were trimmed by 0 bases and 5 bases, with 12 bases remaining between them. The CDR3 consists of 14 residues.

CDR3 in amino acids: CASSTSGTSSIDEQFF. CDR3 sequence (DNA): TGTGCCAGCAGCACGTCCGGGACTAGCTCTATTGATGAGCAGTTCTTC. The J gene is TRBJ2-1, the V gene TRBV7-9, with 9 bases fitting TRBD2. Germline trimming cut 5 bases from V and 8 bases from J; bases unmatched to any gene: 13. The V gene's germline CDR1 is SEHNR and CDR2 FQNEAQ (reference sequence). This CDR3 comprises 16 residues.

This sequence joins TRBV5-1 and TRBJ2-3, with 14 positions matching TRBD2. Losses at the gene ends were 1 base for V and 6 bases for J; bases not matched to a gene: 1. There are 15 residues in the CDR3. Germline CDR1 is SGHRS and CDR2 is YFSETQ. The CDR3 region has the DNA TGCGCCAGCAGCTTGTGGACTAGCGGGGGGGATACGCAGTATTTT. It specifies CASSLWTSGGDTQYF.

In regard to this clone: The sample holds other DNA sequences that translate to the same CDR3. The chain couples TRBV19 to TRBJ1-5, with 8 bases fitting TRBD1. The germline V gene encodes CDR1 LNHDA and CDR2 SQIVND (reference sequence). V lost 8 bases, J lost 5 bases, and 8 bases stayed unmatched. This CDR3 has 14 residues. The CDR3 DNA reads TGTGCCAGTTCGCCAGGACAGGGATATCAGCCCCAGCATTTT. This sequence encodes CASSPGQGYQPQHF.

The chain carries TRBV21-1 and TRBJ1-5; the table calls TRBD1, which could not be checked here. TRBV21-1 represents a pseudogene. The CDR3 loop spans 16 amino acids. CDR3 sequence: CASSNRTVGSNQPQHF. The CDR3 nucleotides are TGTGCCAGCAGCAATCGGACAGTAGGGAGCAATCAGCCCCAGCATTTT.